Sequencing of this TCR beta chain was carried out in a study of blood T cells in healthy people across ages. Worth noting for this clonotype: Given a much more abundant clone one base away, this may be a read error.

Using a J-beta primer mix together with a sample-barcoded 5' primer, a second PCR was run for about 7 to 12 cycles. TCRdb reprocessed the 5' RACE reads via MiXCR and lists one record per CDR3 protein. The data hold 730,000 or so distinct CDR3 sequences, with 35% to 50% observed a single time. The germline gives CDR1 SGHTA, CDR2 FQGNSA. The CDR3 extends over 17 amino acids. V was cut by 2 bases and J by 13 bases, with 27 bases left in between. This rearrangement joins TRBV7-2 to TRBJ2-1; D is tentatively TRBD1 or TRBD2 (5 bases each). The sample taken for sequencing was blood. This clonotype originated in a man aged 80 or over in good health. The CDR3 loop is CASSLTWGSTSQETQFF. CDR3 nucleotide sequence: TGTGCCAGCAGCTTAACGTGGGGGAGCACGTCACAAGAGACCCAGTTCTTC.